The rows below give T cell receptor beta chains drawn from one sample of a study of blood T cell repertoires in COVID-19. Repertoires were generated with immunoSEQ multiplex PCR, while TCRdb's copy carries only in-frame clones and drops some. This table has under 250,000 clones, 80% to 85% appearing once. Sequenced: peripheral blood. The receptors were gathered from a middle-aged man with active or convalescent COVID-19. The CDR3 runs from the conserved cysteine through the conserved F or W. The D gene is left open where the match is weak. The size of a clone is reported for some rows only, either as once, few or many, or as a class for expanded clones.

>TRBV11-2|-|TRBJ1-1|-
CASSLLMNTEAFF
TGTGCCAGCAGCTTACTAATGAACACTGAAGCTTTCTTT
>TRBV9|-|TRBJ2-1|-
CASSDRAYNEQFF
TGTGCCAGCAGCGACAGGGCCTACAATGAGCAGTTCTTC
>TRBV7-8|-|TRBJ2-3|-
CASSWADYTDTQYF
TGTGCCAGCAGCTGGGCAGACTACACAGATACGCAGTATTTT
>TRBV9|-|TRBJ1-2|-
CASSVVGGDGGYTF
TGTGCCAGCAGCGTAGTAGGGGGTGACGGAGGCTACACCTTC
>TRBV5-6|-|TRBJ1-2|TRBD1
CASSLRDRAAYGYTF
TGTGCCAGCAGCCTCCGGGACAGGGCGGCATATGGCTACACCTTC
>TRBV9|few|TRBJ2-1|-
CASSVVGGSWDNEQFF
TGTGCCAGCAGCGTAGTTGGGGGGTCTTGGGACAATGAGCAGTTCTTC
>TRBV18|-|TRBJ2-6|-
CASSPLQSSGANVLTF
TGTGCCAGCTCACCGCTACAGAGCTCTGGGGCCAACGTCCTGACTTTC
>TRBV6-1|once|TRBJ1-2|-
CASSALGDRDYYGYTF
TGTGCCAGCAGTGCGTTAGGGGATCGGGACTACTATGGCTACACCTTC
>TRBV3-1/TRBV3-2|-|TRBJ1-3|-
CASSQDSSSGNTIYF
TGTGCCAGCAGCCAGGACTCCAGCTCTGGAAACACCATATATTTT
>TRBV5-1|-|TRBJ2-3|-
CASSLLREGADTQYF
TGCGCCAGCAGCTTGCTCAGGGAAGGGGCAGATACGCAGTATTTT
>TRBV30|-|TRBJ1-2|-
CAWRDLRGFGNGYTF
TGTGCCTGGAGAGATTTGCGGGGTTTCGGCAATGGCTACACCTTC
>TRBV6-6|-|TRBJ2-7|TRBD2
CASGRETVSSYEQYF
TGTGCCAGCGGGCGGGAGACAGTCAGCTCCTACGAGCAGTACTTC
>TRBV5-6|-|TRBJ2-1|TRBD1
CASRQDRERSYNEQFF
TGTGCCAGCAGACAGGACAGGGAGAGATCCTACAATGAGCAGTTCTTC
>TRBV18|few|TRBJ2-7|TRBD1
CASSSSGQFEQYF
TGTGCCAGCTCGTCCTCGGGACAGTTTGAGCAGTACTTC
>TRBV5-6|many|TRBJ1-6|-
CASSSLDRYNSPLHF
TGTGCCAGCAGCTCCCTTGATCGGTATAATTCACCCCTCCACTTT
>TRBV5-8|once|TRBJ2-2|-
CASRQGRNTGELFF
TGTGCCAGCCGGCAGGGCAGGAACACCGGGGAGCTGTTTTTT
>TRBV5-1|-|TRBJ1-2|-
CASSFGDPNYGYTF
TGCGCCAGCAGCTTCGGGGATCCCAACTATGGCTACACCTTC
>TRBV24-1|-|TRBJ2-3|-
CATSDPARVSTDTQYF
TGTGCCACCAGTGATCCGGCCAGGGTCAGCACAGATACGCAGTATTTT
>TRBV2|-|TRBJ1-5|-
CASRELAGVSNQPQHF
TGTGCCAGCAGGGAATTAGCGGGGGTTAGCAATCAGCCCCAGCATTTT
>TRBV19|-|TRBJ1-4|-
CASSIKGTATNEKLFF
TGTGCCAGTAGTATAAAAGGGACTGCAACTAATGAAAAACTGTTTTTT
>TRBV10-3|-|TRBJ1-1|-
CAISARGGPNTEAFF
TGTGCCATCAGTGCCAGGGGCGGACCGAACACTGAAGCTTTCTTT
>TRBV11-2|-|TRBJ2-3|TRBD2
CASSFSGGRGTDTQYF
TGTGCCAGCAGCTTTTCGGGGGGGCGGGGCACAGATACGCAGTATTTT
>TRBV11-2|-|TRBJ2-1|-
CASSFNPGVSEQFF
TGTGCCAGCAGCTTTAACCCAGGGGTGAGTGAGCAGTTCTTC
>TRBV7-8|-|TRBJ1-1|TRBD1
CASSLNNRGAAFF
TGTGCCAGCAGCTTAAACAACAGGGGTGCAGCTTTCTTT
>TRBV4-2|-|TRBJ2-7|TRBD2
CASSQESGGIYEQYF
TGTGCCAGCAGCCAAGAAAGCGGGGGGATTTACGAGCAGTACTTC
>TRBV6-1|-|TRBJ1-3|-
CASSEIGSGNTIYF
TGTGCCAGCAGTGAAATCGGTTCGGGAAACACCATATATTTT
>TRBV2|-|TRBJ2-7|-
CASISGELYEQYF
TGTGCCAGCATTTCAGGGGAGCTCTACGAGCAGTACTTC
>TRBV7-7|-|TRBJ2-7|TRBD1
CASSFRDRGYEQYF
TGTGCCAGCAGCTTCCGGGACAGGGGTTACGAGCAGTACTTC
>TRBV21-1|-|TRBJ1-6|-
CASSKGGGGLPPLHF
TGTGCCAGCAGCAAAGGGGGCGGGGGTTTGCCACCCCTCCACTTT
>TRBV11-3|-|TRBJ2-1|-
CASSLERGGRSYNEQFF
TGTGCCAGCAGCTTAGAAAGGGGGGGCAGGAGCTACAATGAGCAGTTCTTC
>TRBV6-5|few|TRBJ2-1|-
CASKGFQEAYNEQFF
TGTGCCAGCAAAGGTTTCCAGGAGGCCTACAATGAGCAGTTCTTC
>TRBV5-1|-|TRBJ1-6|-
CASSTDSNSPLHF
TGCGCCAGCAGCACGGACAGTAATTCACCCCTCCACTTT
>TRBV7-8|-|TRBJ2-7|TRBD2
CASSSSGGAWDEQYF
TGTGCCAGCAGCTCTAGCGGGGGAGCTTGGGACGAGCAGTACTTC
>TRBV9|-|TRBJ1-6|-
CASSVQGYNSPLHF
TGTGCCAGCAGCGTCCAGGGGTATAATTCACCCCTCCACTTT
>TRBV6-5|once|TRBJ2-2|TRBD1
CASSPKGAWGELFF
TGTGCCAGCAGTCCTAAGGGGGCGTGGGGGGAGCTGTTTTTT
>TRBV7-9|-|TRBJ2-5|TRBD2
CASSLTSGETQYF
TGTGCCAGCAGCTTGACTAGCGGGGAGACCCAGTACTTC
>TRBV4-1|-|TRBJ2-2|TRBD1
CASSQDHLGQANTGELFF
TGCGCCAGCAGCCAAGATCACCTGGGACAGGCGAACACCGGGGAGCTGTTTTTT